Many counts were recorded for the clone carrying this T cell receptor beta chain. Its antigen is not known. TCRdb re-called the reads through MiXCR, storing one row per CDR3 protein. The sample contains about 460,000 distinct CDR3 sequences, around 11% of which appear only once. This record belongs to a study of T cell repertoires in cytomegalovirus infection. Study-level findings and limits: The ex vivo response showed dominance by HLA-C-restricted CMV-specific TCR beta clonotypes.

Germline V CDR1 and CDR2: MNHNS, SASEGT. The ends lost 2 bases at V and 10 bases at J; junction bases unmatched: 10. The CDR3 is made up of 15 amino acids. The TCR originated in a human donor in good health (CMV status not recorded). Some clones in this sample may be carry-over from other donors' samples. The V and J genes are TRBV6-1 and TRBJ2-3; 9 bases agree with TRBD2. Sequencing was carried out using PBMCs. This CDR3 is CASSERAGGPGAQYF. As DNA, the CDR3 is TGTGCCAGCAGTGAAAGGGCGGGGGGGCCAGGTGCGCAGTATTTT.